This section outlines one T cell receptor beta chain sequence together with its context. Its matching antigen is unknown. V dropped 3 bases and J dropped 4; count of bases not matched to a gene: 4. There are 17 residues in the CDR3. Germline V CDR1 and CDR2: LGHNA, YNFKEQ. The study separated CD4+ cells into CD45RA+ naive and CD45RA-negative memory subsets. The assay was immunoSEQ multiplex PCR, and TCRdb's table has in-frame clones only and misses some. The table has about 2.4 million clones, 93% seen once; the top ten hold 0.36%. This sample is part of a study of shared clonotypes between healthy human individuals. The study, taken as a whole, reports: Naive CD4 clonotype sharing across a few donors was approximately 5%.

This clonotype was obtained from a man aged 18 to 35 in good health. Some clones in this sample may be carry-over from other donors' samples. V and J are TRBV4-2 and TRBJ2-2; 14 bases align to TRBD2. Sequencing was performed on naive CD4+ T cells from PBMCs. Subset defined: CD45RA+ positively selected. The CDR3 loop reads CASSQSTSGRVTGELFF. The CDR3 region has the DNA TGTGCCAGCAGCCAGTCGACTAGCGGGAGGGTCACCGGGGAGCTGTTTTTT.